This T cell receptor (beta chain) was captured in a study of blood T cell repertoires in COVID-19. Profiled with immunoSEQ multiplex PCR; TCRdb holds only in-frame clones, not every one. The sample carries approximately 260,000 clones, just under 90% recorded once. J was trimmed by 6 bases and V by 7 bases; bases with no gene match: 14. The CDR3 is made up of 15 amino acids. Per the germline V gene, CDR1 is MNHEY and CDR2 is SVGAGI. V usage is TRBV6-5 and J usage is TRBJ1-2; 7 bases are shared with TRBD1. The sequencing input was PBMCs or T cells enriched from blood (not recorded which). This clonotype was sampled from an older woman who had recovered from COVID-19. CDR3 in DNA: TGTGCCAGCACCATCACAGCCGGGACAGCCAATGGCTACACCTTC. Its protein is CASTITAGTANGYTF.